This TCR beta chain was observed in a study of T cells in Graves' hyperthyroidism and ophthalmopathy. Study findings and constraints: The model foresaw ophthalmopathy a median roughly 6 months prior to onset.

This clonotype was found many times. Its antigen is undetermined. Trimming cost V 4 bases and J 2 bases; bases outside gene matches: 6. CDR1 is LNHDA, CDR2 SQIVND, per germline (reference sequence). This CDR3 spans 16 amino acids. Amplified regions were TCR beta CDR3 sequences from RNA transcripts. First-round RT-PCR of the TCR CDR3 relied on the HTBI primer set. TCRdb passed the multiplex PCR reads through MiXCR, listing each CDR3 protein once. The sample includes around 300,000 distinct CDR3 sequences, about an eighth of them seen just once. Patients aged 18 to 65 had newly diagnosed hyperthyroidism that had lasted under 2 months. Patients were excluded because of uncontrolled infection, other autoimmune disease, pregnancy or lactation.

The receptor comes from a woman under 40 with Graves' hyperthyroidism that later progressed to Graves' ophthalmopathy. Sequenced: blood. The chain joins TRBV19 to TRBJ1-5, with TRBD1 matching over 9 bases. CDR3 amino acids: CASSRGGQGGNQPQHF. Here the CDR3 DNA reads TGTGCCAGTAGTAGAGGGGGACAGGGCGGCAATCAGCCCCAGCATTTT.